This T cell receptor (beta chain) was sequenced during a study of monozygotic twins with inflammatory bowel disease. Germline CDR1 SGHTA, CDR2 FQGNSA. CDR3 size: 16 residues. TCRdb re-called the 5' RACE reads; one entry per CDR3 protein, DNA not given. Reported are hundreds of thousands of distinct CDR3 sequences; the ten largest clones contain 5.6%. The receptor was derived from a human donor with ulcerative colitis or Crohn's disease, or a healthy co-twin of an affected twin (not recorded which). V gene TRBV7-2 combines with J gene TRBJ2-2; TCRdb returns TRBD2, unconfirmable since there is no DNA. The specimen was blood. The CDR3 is CASSLRTTGGTGELFF.